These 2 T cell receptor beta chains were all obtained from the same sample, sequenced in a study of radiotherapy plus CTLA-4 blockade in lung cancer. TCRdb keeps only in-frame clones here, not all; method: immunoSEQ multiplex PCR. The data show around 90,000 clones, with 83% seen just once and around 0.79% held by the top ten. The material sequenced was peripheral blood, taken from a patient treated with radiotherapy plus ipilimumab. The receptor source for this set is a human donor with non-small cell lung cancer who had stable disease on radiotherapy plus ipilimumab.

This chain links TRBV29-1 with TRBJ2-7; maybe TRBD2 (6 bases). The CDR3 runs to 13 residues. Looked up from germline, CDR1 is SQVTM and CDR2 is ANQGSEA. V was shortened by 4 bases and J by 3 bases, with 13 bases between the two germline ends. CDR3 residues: CSVVWGVGYEQYF. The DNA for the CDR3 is TGCAGCGTTGTCTGGGGGGTGGGCTACGAGCAGTACTTC.

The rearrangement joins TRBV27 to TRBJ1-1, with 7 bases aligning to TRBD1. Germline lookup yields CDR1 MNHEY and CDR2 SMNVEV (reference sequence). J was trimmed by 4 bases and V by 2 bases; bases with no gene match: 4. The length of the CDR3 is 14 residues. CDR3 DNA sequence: TGTGCCAGCAGTTTAGGGAGGGGGCGCACTGAAGCTTTCTTT. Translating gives CASSLGRGRTEAFF.